This T cell receptor (beta chain) was found in a study of vaccination and CD4 T cells after COVID-19. At the level of the study: The cells in question were stimulated using overlapping spike peptides derived from SARS-CoV-2, HCoV-NL63, HCoV-OC43 and HCoV-229E.

This clonotype was seen only a few times. What it binds is not known. Sample treatment: roughly 10-day PBMC culture with coronavirus spike peptide pools or control peptides (ViraFEST assay). Researchers used the Oncomine TCR Beta short-read assay to sequence DNA from cultured CD4+ T cells. One entry per CDR3 protein, called by TCRdb with MiXCR from the PCR reads. The table lists some 15,000 distinct CDR3 sequences, around 60% of them singletons. V lost 5 bases to trimming and J lost 2 bases, with 12 bases between them. CDR1 and CDR2 (germline): GTSNPN, SVGIG (reference sequence). This CDR3 spans 13 amino acids.

This chain uses TRBV30 with TRBJ1-2, with no clear D. The sample was CD4+ T cells from blood, cultured in vitro. The clonotype was recovered from a human donor who had recovered from COVID-19. The CDR3 bases are TGTGCCTGGGCCCCTCCAGGAAACTATGGCTACACCTTC. Amino acid sequence: CAWAPPGNYGYTF.